This is a list of T cell receptor beta chains from one sample in a study of blood T cell repertoires in COVID-19. Libraries were prepared by immunoSEQ multiplex PCR; TCRdb keeps only in-frame clonotypes and omits some of them. The sample shows approximately 230,000 clones, under 90% of them seen only once. The sequenced sample consisted of PBMCs or T cells enriched from blood (not recorded which). The receptors were sampled from a man aged 40-49 years who had recovered from COVID-19. Each CDR3 is given with its conserved first and last residue. D genes are given only for firm matches. Not every row has a clone size; where given, it reads once, few, many or a size class.

V	size	D	J	CDR3	DNA
TRBV9	-	-	TRBJ2-3	CASSGRGEGTDTQYF	TGTGCCAGCAGCGGAAGGGGCGAGGGCACAGATACGCAGTATTTT
TRBV7-2	-	-	TRBJ1-1	CASCEGLNTEAFF	TGTGCCAGCTGCGAGGGTTTGAACACTGAAGCTTTCTTT
TRBV9	once	-	TRBJ2-3	CASSLTTDTQYF	TGTGCCAGCAGTCTAACCACAGATACGCAGTATTTT
TRBV4-1	-	-	TRBJ1-5	CASSQEVARAQHF	TGCGCCAGCAGCCAAGAAGTAGCCAGGGCTCAGCATTTT
TRBV7-9	many	-	TRBJ1-2	CASSSNRAYGYTF	TGTGCCAGCAGCTCTAACAGGGCCTATGGCTACACCTTC
TRBV21-1	-	-	TRBJ2-7	CASSTPLAAEQYF	TGTGCCAGCAGCACACCCTTAGCTGCCGAGCAGTACTTC
TRBV24-1	-	TRBD1	TRBJ2-6	CATSDPRTTGGSGANVLTF	TGTGCCACCAGTGATCCCAGGACGACAGGGGGCTCTGGGGCCAACGTCCTGACTTTC
TRBV12-3/TRBV12-4	-	-	TRBJ2-7	CASTWQNYEQYF	TGTGCCAGTACGTGGCAGAACTACGAGCAGTACTTC
TRBV5-6	-	TRBD1	TRBJ2-1	CASSLATRTGVHNEQFF	TGTGCCAGCAGCTTGGCCACTAGGACAGGGGTCCACAATGAGCAGTTCTTC
TRBV7-9	few	-	TRBJ1-2	CASSPGERYTF	TGTGCCAGCAGCCCCGGGGAGCGCTACACCTTC
TRBV2	once	-	TRBJ1-1	CAITRDTEAFF	TGTGCCATCACTAGGGACACTGAAGCTTTCTTT
TRBV19	-	TRBD2	TRBJ2-3	CASSTSLAGGRDTQYF	TGTGCCAGTAGTACCAGCCTAGCGGGAGGGAGGGATACGCAGTATTTT
TRBV29-1	-	TRBD2	TRBJ2-7	CSVVGGSSYEQYF	TGCAGCGTTGTAGGCGGGAGCTCCTACGAGCAGTACTTC
TRBV5-8	once	-	TRBJ2-5	CASSLEGDQETQYF	TGTGCCAGCAGCTTAGAAGGGGACCAAGAGACCCAGTACTTC
TRBV7-9	-	-	TRBJ2-3	CASSLSSGADTQYF	TGTGCCAGCAGCTTATCGTCAGGGGCAGATACGCAGTATTTT
TRBV6-1	-	TRBD2	TRBJ2-3	CASSEVGPSSGVPDTQYF	TGTGCCAGCAGTGAAGTCGGGCCGAGTAGCGGGGTACCAGATACGCAGTATTTT
TRBV7-2	-	-	TRBJ1-6	CASSLVGGGNSPLHF	TGTGCCAGCAGCTTAGTAGGTGGGGGGAATTCACCCCTCCACTTT
TRBV27	-	TRBD1	TRBJ1-2	CASSPFAQGAGGYTF	TGTGCCAGCAGCCCTTTCGCACAGGGGGCTGGCGGCTACACCTTC
TRBV19	-	-	TRBJ1-2	CASRMTGGYGYTF	TGTGCCAGTAGAATGACCGGGGGCTATGGCTACACCTTC
TRBV19	-	TRBD2	TRBJ2-7	CASSPRLAGDPYEQYF	TGTGCCAGTAGTCCCCGACTAGCGGGAGACCCATACGAGCAGTACTTC
TRBV9	few	-	TRBJ1-6	CASSSEGGYSPLHF	TGTGCCAGCAGCTCGGAAGGGGGTTATTCACCCCTCCACTTT
TRBV27	-	TRBD2	TRBJ2-1	CASSLLAGGLNEQFF	TGTGCCAGCAGTCTTCTAGCGGGAGGTCTCAATGAGCAGTTCTTC
TRBV6-5	-	-	TRBJ2-7	CASSYSGRDEQYF	TGTGCCAGCAGTTACTCAGGTCGGGACGAGCAGTACTTC
TRBV6-1	once	TRBD1	TRBJ2-7	CASSEAGTGVDF	TGTGCCAGCAGTGAAGCCGGGACAGGGGTGGATTTC
TRBV9	-	-	TRBJ1-2	CASSVVSGNYGYTF	TGTGCCAGCAGCGTAGTTTCGGGGAACTATGGCTACACCTTC
TRBV12-3/TRBV12-4	-	-	TRBJ1-3	CASSRSRNTIYF	TGTGCCAGCAGCAGATCGCGGAACACCATATATTTT
TRBV24-1	-	-	TRBJ2-7	CATSLSYFYEQYF	TGTGCCACCAGCCTTTCCTATTTCTACGAGCAGTACTTC
TRBV13	-	TRBD2	TRBJ2-5	CASSLVRGSAGGQETQYF	TGTGCCAGCAGCTTAGTTAGGGGATCGGCGGGGGGACAAGAGACCCAGTACTTC
TRBV6-6	-	-	TRBJ2-1	CASRGLGNEQFF	TGTGCCAGCAGAGGACTCGGGAATGAGCAGTTCTTC
TRBV10-2	-	TRBD1	TRBJ1-2	CATGTGDRNYGYTF	TGCGCCACCGGGACAGGGGATAGGAACTATGGCTACACCTTC
TRBV7-9	-	TRBD1	TRBJ2-1	CASSFGTGFFDEQFF	TGTGCCAGCAGCTTCGGGACAGGGTTTTTCGATGAGCAGTTCTTC
TRBV11-1	-	TRBD1	TRBJ1-1	CASSTGTGSEAFF	TGTGCCAGCAGTACCGGGACAGGGAGTGAAGCTTTCTTT